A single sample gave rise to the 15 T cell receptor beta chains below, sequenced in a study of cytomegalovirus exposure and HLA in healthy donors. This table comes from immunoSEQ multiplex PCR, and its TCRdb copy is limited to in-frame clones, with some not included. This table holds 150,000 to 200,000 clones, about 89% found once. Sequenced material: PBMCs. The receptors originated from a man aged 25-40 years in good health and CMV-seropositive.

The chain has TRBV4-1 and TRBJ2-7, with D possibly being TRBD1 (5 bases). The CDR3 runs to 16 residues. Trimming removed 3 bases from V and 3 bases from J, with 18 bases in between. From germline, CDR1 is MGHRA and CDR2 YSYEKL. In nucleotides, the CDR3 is TGCGCCAGCAGCCACAGAGAAGGGGTTGAACTCTACGAGCAGTACTTC. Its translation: CASSHREGVELYEQYF.

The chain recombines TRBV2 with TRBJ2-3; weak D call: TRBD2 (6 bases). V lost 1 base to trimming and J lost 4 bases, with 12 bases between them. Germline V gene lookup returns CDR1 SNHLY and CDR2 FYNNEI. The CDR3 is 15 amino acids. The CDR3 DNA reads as TGTGCCAGCAGTGAAGACCCCGGGAGAGCAGATACGCAGTATTTT. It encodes CASSEDPGRADTQYF.

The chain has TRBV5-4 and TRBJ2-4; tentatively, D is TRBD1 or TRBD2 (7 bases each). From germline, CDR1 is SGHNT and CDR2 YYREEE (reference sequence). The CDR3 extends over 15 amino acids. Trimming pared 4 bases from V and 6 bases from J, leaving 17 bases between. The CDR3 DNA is TGTGCCAGCAGCCAAGCAGGGGGGGAGGGAAACATTCAGTACTTC. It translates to CASSQAGGEGNIQYF.

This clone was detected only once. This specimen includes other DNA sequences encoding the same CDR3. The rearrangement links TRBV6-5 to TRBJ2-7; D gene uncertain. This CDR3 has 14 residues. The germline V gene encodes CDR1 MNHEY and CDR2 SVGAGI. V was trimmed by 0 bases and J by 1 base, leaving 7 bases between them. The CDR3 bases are TGTGCCAGCAGTTACTCGGGTCCGTCCTACGAGCAGTACTTC. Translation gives CASSYSGPSYEQYF.

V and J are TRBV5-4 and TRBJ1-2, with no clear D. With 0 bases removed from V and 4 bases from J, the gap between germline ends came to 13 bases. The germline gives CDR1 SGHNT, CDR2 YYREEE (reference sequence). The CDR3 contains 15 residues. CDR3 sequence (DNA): TGTGCCAGCAGCTTGGCCCTCGGGGTGCGCTATGGCTACACCTTC. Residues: CASSLALGVRYGYTF.

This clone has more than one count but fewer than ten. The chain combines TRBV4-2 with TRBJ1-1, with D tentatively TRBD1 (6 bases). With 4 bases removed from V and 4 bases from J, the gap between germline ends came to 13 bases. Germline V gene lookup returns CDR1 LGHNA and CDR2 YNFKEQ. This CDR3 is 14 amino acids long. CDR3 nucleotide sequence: TGTGCCAGCAGCCCCCTTACAGGGTTCACTGAAGCTTTCTTT. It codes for CASSPLTGFTEAFF.

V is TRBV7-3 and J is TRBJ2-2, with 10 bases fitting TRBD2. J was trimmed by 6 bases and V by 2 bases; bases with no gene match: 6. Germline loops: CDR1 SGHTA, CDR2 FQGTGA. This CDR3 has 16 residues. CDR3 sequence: CASSLFPSGSSGELFF. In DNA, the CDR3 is TGTGCCAGCAGCTTATTTCCTAGCGGGAGTTCCGGGGAGCTGTTTTTT. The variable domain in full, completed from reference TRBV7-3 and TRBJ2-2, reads GAGVSQTPSNKVTEKGKYVELRCDPISGHTALYWYRQSLGQGPEFLIYFQGTGAADDSGLPNDRFFAVRPEGSVSTLKIQRTERGDSAVYLCASSLFPSGSSGELFFGEGSRLTVL.

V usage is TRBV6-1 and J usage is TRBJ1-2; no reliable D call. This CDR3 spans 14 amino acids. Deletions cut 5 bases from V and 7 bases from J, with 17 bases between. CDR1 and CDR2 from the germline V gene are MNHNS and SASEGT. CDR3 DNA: TGTGCCAGCAGTCCCGGTCCGATCGGAGGTGGCTACACCTTC. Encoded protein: CASSPGPIGGGYTF.

CDR3 in amino acids: CASSPTGPGGEQFF. For the CDR3, the DNA is TGTGCCAGCAGCCCAACCGGGCCCGGCGGTGAGCAGTTCTTC. This chain joins TRBV7-9 and TRBJ2-1; no firm D call. Between the trimmed V and J ends, which lost 5 bases and 9 bases, there was a span of 17 bases. CDR1 and CDR2 (germline): SEHNR, FQNEAQ (reference sequence). The CDR3 spans 14 residues.

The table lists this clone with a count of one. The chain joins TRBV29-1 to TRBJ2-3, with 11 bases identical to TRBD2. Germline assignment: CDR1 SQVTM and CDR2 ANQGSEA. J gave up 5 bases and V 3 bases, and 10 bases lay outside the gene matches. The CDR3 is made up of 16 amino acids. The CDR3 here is CSVDFVAGGPGDTQYF. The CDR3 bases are TGCAGCGTTGATTTTGTAGCGGGAGGGCCTGGAGATACGCAGTATTTT.

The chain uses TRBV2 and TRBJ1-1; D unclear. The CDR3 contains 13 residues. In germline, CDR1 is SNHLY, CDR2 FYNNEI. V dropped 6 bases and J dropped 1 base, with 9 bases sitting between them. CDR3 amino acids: CASSKEQNTEAFF. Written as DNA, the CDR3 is TGTGCCAGCAGCAAAGAGCAGAACACTGAAGCTTTCTTT.

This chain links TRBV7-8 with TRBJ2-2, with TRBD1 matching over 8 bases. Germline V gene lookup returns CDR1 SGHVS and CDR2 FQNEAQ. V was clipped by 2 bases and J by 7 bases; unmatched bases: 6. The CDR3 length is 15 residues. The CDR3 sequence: CASSLSTGELGELFF. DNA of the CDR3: TGTGCCAGCAGCTTATCGACAGGGGAGCTCGGGGAGCTGTTTTTT.

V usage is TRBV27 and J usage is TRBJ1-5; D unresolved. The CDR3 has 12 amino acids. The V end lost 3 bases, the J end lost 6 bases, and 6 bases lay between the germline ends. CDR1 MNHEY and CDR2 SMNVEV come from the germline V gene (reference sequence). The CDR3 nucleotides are TGTGCCAGCAGTTTCCCGAGTCAGCCCCAGCATTTT. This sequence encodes CASSFPSQPQHF.

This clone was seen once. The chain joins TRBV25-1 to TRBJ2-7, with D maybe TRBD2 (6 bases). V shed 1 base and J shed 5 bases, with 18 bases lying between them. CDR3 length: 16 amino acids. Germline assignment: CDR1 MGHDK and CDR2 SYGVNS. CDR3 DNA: TGTGCCAGCAGTGAATGGGTAGGAGGGAGAAGGAACGAGCAGTACTTC. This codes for CASSEWVGGRRNEQYF.

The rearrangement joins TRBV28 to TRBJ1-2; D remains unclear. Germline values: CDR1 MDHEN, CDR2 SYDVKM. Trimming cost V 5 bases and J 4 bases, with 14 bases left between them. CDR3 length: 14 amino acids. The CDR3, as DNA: TGTGCCAGCAGTATGGCGATAACGACCTATGGCTACACCTTC. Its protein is CASSMAITTYGYTF.